Listed below are T cell receptor beta chains from one sample, sequenced in a study of blood T cell repertoires in COVID-19. The table came from immunoSEQ multiplex PCR; TCRdb's copy has only in-frame clones and leaves some out. The repertoire holds 250,000 to 300,000 clones, with 88% as singletons. Sequencing was done on a sample of PBMCs or T cells enriched from blood (not recorded which). These receptors originate from a woman aged 25 to 45 who had recovered from COVID-19. The CDR3 runs from the conserved cysteine through the conserved F or W. Fields, in order: clone size, D gene, V gene, J gene, CDR3 protein, CDR3 DNA. A D gene is named only where the DNA matches it firmly. Clone size is stated in some rows and not others, as once, few, many or a class when expanded.

>.|TRBD2|TRBV27|TRBJ2-7
CASSLASGIYEQYF
TGTGCCAGCAGTTTGGCTAGCGGGATATACGAGCAGTACTTC
>once|TRBD1|TRBV14|TRBJ1-2
CASSTRTGRPTNFYGYTF
TGTGCCAGCAGCACCCGGACAGGACGCCCGACGAATTTCTATGGCTACACCTTC
>.|TRBD1|TRBV9|TRBJ1-2
CASSDQPGTGSWGYTF
TGTGCCAGCAGCGACCAACCCGGGACAGGTTCTTGGGGCTACACCTTC
>.|.|TRBV28|TRBJ2-3
CASPLTASTDTQYF
TGTGCCAGCCCCCTAACCGCTAGCACAGATACGCAGTATTTT
>.|TRBD1|TRBV2|TRBJ1-1
CATKASGQGPGAFF
TGTGCCACCAAAGCCAGCGGACAGGGGCCGGGGGCTTTCTTT
>.|.|TRBV24-1|TRBJ2-3
CATSVGTGWLDTQYF
TGTGCCACCAGTGTCGGAACGGGATGGCTGGATACGCAGTATTTT
>.|.|TRBV25-1|TRBJ1-1
CASSEWGGTEAFF
TGTGCCAGCAGTGAATGGGGCGGTACTGAAGCTTTCTTT
>.|.|TRBV10-2|TRBJ2-1
CASRAGSYEDNEQFF
TGCGCCAGCAGAGCAGGGTCTTACGAAGACAATGAGCAGTTCTTC
>once|.|TRBV6-5|TRBJ2-3
CASSYSAGSVDTQYF
TGTGCCAGCAGTTACTCGGCGGGATCAGTAGATACGCAGTATTTT
>.|TRBD2|TRBV30|TRBJ2-3
CAWSAVAGVDTQYF
TGTGCCTGGAGTGCAGTAGCGGGGGTGGATACGCAGTATTTT
>.|TRBD1|TRBV14|TRBJ1-2
CASSPNPWTGNGYTF
TGTGCCAGCAGCCCGAATCCGTGGACAGGGAATGGCTACACCTTC
>once|.|TRBV28|TRBJ1-6
CASSHGQFNSPLHF
TGTGCCAGCAGTCACGGACAGTTCAATTCACCCCTCCACTTT
>few|TRBD1|TRBV5-1|TRBJ1-2
CASSPPTGEGGYTF
TGCGCCAGCAGCCCCCCGACAGGGGAAGGCGGCTACACCTTC
>.|.|TRBV28|TRBJ2-1
CASSGGSYNEQFF
TGTGCCAGCAGCGGAGGTTCCTACAATGAGCAGTTCTTC
>.|.|TRBV7-5|TRBJ1-1
CARSPEKGKNTEAFF
TGTGCCAGAAGCCCGGAAAAGGGGAAGAACACTGAAGCTTTCTTT
>.|TRBD1|TRBV24-1|TRBJ2-2
CATSDDGQGSGELFF
TGTGCCACCAGTGACGATGGACAGGGGTCCGGGGAGCTGTTTTTT
>.|TRBD1|TRBV10-3|TRBJ1-5
CAIRTGSNQPQHF
TGTGCCATCAGGACAGGGAGCAATCAGCCCCAGCATTTT
>.|.|TRBV12-2|TRBJ1-6
CASRLVAGHNSPLHF
TGTGCAAGTCGCTTAGTTGCAGGGCATAATTCACCCCTCCACTTT
>.|TRBD1|TRBV28|TRBJ1-2
CAAGPGGEGGYTF
TGTGCCGCCGGTCCAGGGGGCGAAGGGGGCTACACCTTC
>.|.|TRBV30|TRBJ1-3
CAWSPYTLSTGNTIYF
TGTGCCTGGAGTCCATATACTCTAAGCACTGGAAACACCATATATTTT
>.|TRBD2|TRBV5-1|TRBJ2-3
CASRPGLAPIAGTDTQYF
TGCGCCAGCCGACCGGGACTAGCCCCGATTGCGGGCACAGATACGCAGTATTTT
>.|TRBD1|TRBV28|TRBJ1-2
CASSFFAGDAEGAYGYTF
TGTGCCAGCAGTTTCTTTGCAGGGGACGCCGAGGGGGCCTATGGCTACACCTTC
>.|TRBD2|TRBV15|TRBJ2-3
CATSSGRGRFTDTQYF
TGTGCCACCAGCAGCGGGAGGGGACGGTTCACAGATACGCAGTATTTT
>.|TRBD2|TRBV6-5|TRBJ2-7
CASRSSGTSEQYF
TGTGCCAGCAGGTCTAGCGGGACGTCCGAGCAGTACTTC
>.|TRBD1|TRBV5-1|TRBJ2-7
CASTPGQGAYEQYF
TGCGCCAGCACCCCAGGACAGGGGGCCTACGAGCAGTACTTC
>.|.|TRBV10-3|TRBJ2-7
CAISESQAWDEQYF
TGTGCCATCAGTGAGTCTCAGGCCTGGGACGAGCAGTACTTC
>once|.|TRBV28|TRBJ2-7
CASSSTDYEQYF
TGTGCCAGCAGTTCGACAGACTACGAGCAGTACTTC
>.|.|TRBV5-1|TRBJ1-6
CASSLTPLDDSPLHF
TGCGCCAGCAGCTTGACACCTCTCGATGATTCACCCCTCCACTTT
>.|.|TRBV25-1|TRBJ1-2
CASSEFRDGYTF
TGTGCCAGCAGTGAATTTCGGGATGGCTACACCTTC
>.|.|TRBV9|TRBJ1-5
CASSVDRDNQPQHF
TGTGCCAGCAGCGTAGACAGGGACAATCAGCCCCAGCATTTT
>few|TRBD2|TRBV6-1|TRBJ2-7
CASSDLLSGASYEQYF
TGTGCCAGCAGTGACCTACTTAGCGGGGCCTCCTACGAGCAGTACTTC
>.|.|TRBV27|TRBJ2-1
CATWSKNEQFF
TGTGCCACGTGGAGTAAAAATGAGCAGTTCTTC
>.|.|TRBV4-2|TRBJ2-1
CASSQEGGTGYNEQFF
TGTGCCAGCAGCCAAGAAGGCGGAACGGGCTACAATGAGCAGTTCTTC
>.|.|TRBV27|TRBJ2-5
CASSSRFPSETQYF
TGTGCCAGCAGTTCTCGGTTCCCATCGGAGACCCAGTACTTC
>.|TRBD2|TRBV4-3|TRBJ2-2
CASSPRVGGTSETGELFF
TGCGCCAGCAGCCCCCGGGTTGGGGGGACTAGTGAGACCGGGGAGCTGTTTTTT
>.|TRBD2|TRBV13|TRBJ2-5
CASRSTSGGLEETQYF
TGTGCCAGCAGATCTACTAGCGGGGGGCTCGAGGAGACCCAGTACTTC
>.|.|TRBV4-3|TRBJ2-7
CASSQDRGEQYF
TGCGCCAGCAGCCAAGATAGAGGGGAGCAGTACTTC
>.|.|TRBV6-6|TRBJ2-3
CASSFGLGVTDTQYF
TGTGCCAGCAGTTTCGGGTTAGGGGTTACAGATACGCAGTATTTT
>.|.|TRBV27|TRBJ1-2
CASSLSGLGYGYTF
TGTGCCAGCAGTTTATCGGGACTCGGCTATGGCTACACCTTC
>.|TRBD1|TRBV2|TRBJ1-1
CASSEVGAGGYTEAFF
TGTGCCAGCAGTGAAGTGGGGGCAGGGGGGTACACTGAAGCTTTCTTT
>.|.|TRBV19|TRBJ1-1
CASNHPASRLMNTEAFF
TGTGCCAGTAACCACCCCGCCAGTCGCCTCATGAACACTGAAGCTTTCTTT
>once|TRBD1|TRBV7-3|TRBJ1-6
CASSLFGTDNSPLHF
TGTGCCAGCAGCTTATTTGGGACAGATAATTCACCCCTCCACTTT
>.|.|TRBV9|TRBJ2-7
CASSPRLGPYEQYF
TGTGCCAGCAGCCCCCGACTAGGTCCCTACGAGCAGTACTTC
>.|TRBD1|TRBV28|TRBJ1-5
CASSPTPTGGYSNQPQHF
TGTGCCAGCAGTCCCACCCCCACAGGGGGGTATAGCAATCAGCCCCAGCATTTT
>.|.|TRBV6-2/TRBV6-3|TRBJ2-7
CASSYLSTRYEQYF
TGTGCCAGCAGTTATCTAAGCACTCGATACGAGCAGTACTTC
>.|TRBD1|TRBV9|TRBJ1-4
CASSSRGDSNEKLFF
TGTGCCAGCAGCTCTCGAGGGGACAGTAATGAAAAACTGTTTTTT
>.|.|TRBV11-2|TRBJ1-6
CASTKQSSYNSPLHF
TGTGCCAGCACGAAACAGAGCTCCTATAATTCACCCCTCCACTTT
>.|TRBD1|TRBV3-1/TRBV3-2|TRBJ1-5
CASSQDLGQRNQPQHF
TGTGCCAGCAGCCAAGATCTGGGACAGCGGAATCAGCCCCAGCATTTT
>.|.|TRBV18|TRBJ2-7
CASSPAGVHRYEQYF
TGTGCCAGCTCACCGGCAGGGGTTCATCGGTACGAGCAGTACTTC
>few|.|TRBV28|TRBJ1-2
CASRQDSLLGYTF
TGTGCCAGCAGACAAGACAGTTTACTCGGCTACACCTTC
>.|.|TRBV7-9|TRBJ1-1
CASSSWTDLNTEAFF
TGTGCCAGCAGCTCATGGACAGACTTGAACACTGAAGCTTTCTTT
>.|.|TRBV27|TRBJ1-5
CASSRQGLSNQPQHF
TGTGCCAGCAGCCGTCAGGGTTTGAGCAATCAGCCCCAGCATTTT
>.|.|TRBV27|TRBJ1-6
CASSPRKGGGQSPLHF
TGTGCCAGCAGCCCTAGGAAGGGAGGCGGTCAGTCACCCCTCCACTTT
>.|TRBD1|TRBV27|TRBJ1-5
CASSPATGRSQPQHF
TGTGCCAGCAGTCCCGCGACAGGGCGTAGTCAGCCCCAGCATTTT
>.|TRBD1|TRBV28|TRBJ1-6
CASSLTGWAPLHF
TGTGCCAGCAGTTTGACAGGGTGGGCACCCCTCCACTTT
>.|TRBD1|TRBV18|TRBJ2-7
CASSPLGQGYEQYF
TGTGCCAGCTCACCACTAGGACAGGGGTACGAGCAGTACTTC
>.|.|TRBV25-1|TRBJ1-2
CASSDPGLPANYGYTF
TGTGCCAGCAGTGACCCAGGGCTACCAGCTAACTATGGCTACACCTTC
>once|.|TRBV6-5|TRBJ1-3
CASSRGPNSGNTIYF
TGTGCCAGCAGTCGGGGTCCGAACTCTGGAAACACCATATATTTT
>few|TRBD1|TRBV27|TRBJ2-3
CASSLSRRRGTDTQYF
TGTGCCAGCAGTTTATCCCGCCGCAGGGGGACAGATACGCAGTATTTT
>.|.|TRBV7-8|TRBJ2-7
CASSSIGSSYEQYF
TGTGCCAGCAGCTCTATCGGGAGCTCCTACGAGCAGTACTTC